One sample yielded the 21 T cell receptor beta chains listed below, sequenced in a study of regulatory T cells in long-lasting Graves disease. The time point: persistent/refractory GD, antithyroid drugs over 5 years with positive TRAb. PBMCs provided the RNA from which the TCR library was made. Arm-PCR of CDR3 regions and iRepertoire HTBI primers were used to build TCR beta libraries. TCRdb processed the multiplex PCR reads anew with MiXCR; each CDR3 protein has one entry. The sample gives 420,000 or so distinct CDR3 sequences, less than 25% of which show up once; roughly 26% is in the top ten. Sequences were derived from peripheral blood mononuclear cells (PBMCs), sampled when the disease was refractory, from a patient treated with antithyroid drugs. These receptors all stem from a female donor with Graves disease.

This clonotype has only a few counts. CDR3 amino acids: CASSAPTGYDGYTF. The CDR3 DNA is TGCGCCAGCAGCGCCCCGACAGGGTACGATGGCTACACCTTC. The chain has TRBV5-1 and TRBJ1-2; 7 bases match TRBD1. V gave up 4 bases and J gave up 6 bases; unmatched junction bases: 9. There are 14 residues in the CDR3. The germline V gene encodes CDR1 SGHRS and CDR2 YFSETQ.

This clonotype has ten or more counts. This chain uses TRBV29-1 with TRBJ2-7; tentatively, D is TRBD2 (6 bases). The germline V and J ends were trimmed by 3 bases and 6 bases, with 9 bases remaining between them. Germline V lookup: CDR1 SQVTM, CDR2 ANQGSEA. This CDR3 is 11 amino acids long. The CDR3 region has the DNA TGCAGCGTTGATATCGGGGGCGAGCAGTACTTC. The encoded protein is CSVDIGGEQYF.

This clonotype occurred many times. The chain couples TRBV3-1 to TRBJ2-4; D may match TRBD1 or TRBD2 (5 bases each). Germline V CDR1 and CDR2: LGHDT, YNNKEL (reference sequence). This CDR3 is 12 amino acids long. The V gene lost 3 bases and the J gene lost 6 bases, with 6 bases spanning the gap. DNA of the CDR3: TGTGCCAGCAGCCAGGGGACAAACATTCAGTACTTC. It encodes CASSQGTNIQYF.

Regarding this clonotype: The junction departs from the called germline gene at one end, perhaps through a read error. The rearrangement links TRBV3-1 to TRBJ2-5; D not resolved. CDR1 and CDR2 from the germline V gene are LGHDT and YNNKEL (reference sequence). CDR3 length: 15 residues. CDR3 sequence (DNA): TGTGCCAGCAGCCGTGCCCCATTTGCCGCGGAGACCCAGTGCTTC. This gives the protein CASSRAPFAAETQCF.

This clonotype was picked up many times. This sequence joins TRBV2 and TRBJ1-4, with 10 bases matching TRBD1. The CDR3 sequence is 15 residues long. Germline assignment: CDR1 SNHLY and CDR2 FYNNEI. V lost 4 bases, J lost 4 bases, and 3 bases stayed unmatched. The CDR3 reads CASSGQGAGNEKLFF. The CDR3 DNA sequence: TGTGCCAGCAGTGGACAGGGGGCTGGTAATGAAAAACTGTTTTTT.

The rearrangement joins TRBV28 to TRBJ1-5; D uncertain. Deletions cut 4 bases from V and 0 bases from J, with 7 bases between. The CDR3 has 14 residues. The germline CDR1 and CDR2 sequences are MDHEN and SYDVKM. CDR3 loop: CASSWRASNQPQHF. The DNA for the CDR3 is TGTGCCAGCAGTTGGAGGGCTAGCAATCAGCCCCAGCATTTT.

This clonotype was observed at least ten times. The rearrangement uses TRBV30 and TRBJ1-2, with 9 bases aligning to TRBD1. V shed 5 bases and J 4 bases; nucleotides not matched to a gene: 2. Germline V CDR1 and CDR2: GTSNPN, SVGIG (reference sequence). CDR3 length: 12 amino acids. The CDR3 nucleotides read TGTGCCTGGGGGGGACAGGGCTATGGCTACACCTTC. Translating gives CAWGGQGYGYTF.

The CDR3 coding sequence is TGTGCCAGCAGTGGGGGGGCTAGCGGAGCCTACGAGCAGTACTTC. Translation gives CASSGGASGAYEQYF. The V call is TRBV25-1, the J call TRBJ2-7; TRBD2 is a possible D gene (7 bases). The CDR3 loop spans 15 amino acids. The V gene lost 4 bases and the J gene lost 2 bases, with 15 bases spanning the gap. CDR1 and CDR2 (germline): MGHDK, SYGVNS.

Notes on this clonotype: A read error may produce the germline difference seen at one junction end. For the CDR3, the DNA is TGTGCCAGCAGTTCTTCTTCAAACTATGGCTACACCTTC. Protein sequence: CASSSSSNYGYTF. V and J are TRBV5-1 and TRBJ1-2; D call uncertain. CDR3 size: 13 residues. Germline CDR1 is SGHRS and CDR2 is YFSETQ.

This clonotype has just a few counts. The gene calls are TRBV18 and TRBJ2-7, with TRBD1 matching 8 bases. CDR3 length equals 14 residues. The germline V gene has CDR1 KGHSH and CDR2 LQKENI. V lost 3 bases and J lost 6; bases outside the gene matches: 7. The CDR3 nucleotides read TGTGCCAGCTCACCCGCCGGACAGGGTCCCGAGCAGTACTTC. Translating gives CASSPAGQGPEQYF.

The chain uses TRBV25-1 and TRBJ2-5; the match to TRBD2 covers 10 bases. Per the germline V gene, CDR1 is MGHDK and CDR2 is SYGVNS. This CDR3 spans 16 amino acids. V shed 6 bases and J 5 bases; nucleotides not matched to a gene: 12. CDR3 nucleotides: TGTGCCAGCAGCCCGGGACTAGCGCCGCTTGGTGAGACCCAGTACTTC. This codes for CASSPGLAPLGETQYF.

This clonotype came up a few times. The rearrangement links TRBV20-1 to TRBJ2-5; 11 bases are shared with TRBD1. J lost 5 bases, V lost 5 bases, and 7 bases had no gene match. Germline CDR1 DFQATT, CDR2 SNEGSKA (reference sequence). The CDR3 extends over 14 amino acids. Here the CDR3 DNA reads TGCAGTGCTCGGGGTGGGACAGGGGGTGAGACCCAGTACTTC. Translation: CSARGGTGGETQYF.

J is TRBJ1-2 and V is TRBV7-8; 8 nucleotides line up with TRBD1. CDR1 and CDR2 (germline): SGHVS, FQNEAQ. After removal of 5 bases from V and 7 bases from J, the junction contained 3 bases not matched to a gene. This CDR3 has 12 residues. CDR3 in DNA: TGTGCCAGCAGCGTTGACAGGGGTGGCTACACCTTC. Translation: CASSVDRGGYTF.

This chain connects TRBV20-1 to TRBJ2-7, with a weak D call TRBD2 (6 bases). Per germline, CDR1 DFQATT and CDR2 SNEGSKA (reference sequence). This CDR3 has 13 residues. The CDR3 is CSALRGTSYEQYF. The DNA of the CDR3 is TGCAGCGCCCTGCGCGGGACGTCCTACGAGCAGTACTTC.

This clonotype has at least ten counts. V gene TRBV24-1 combines with J gene TRBJ2-6, with D perhaps TRBD2 (6 bases). This CDR3 has 18 residues. Germline V gene sequence: CDR1 KGHDR, CDR2 SFDVKD. Trimming pared 3 bases from V and 0 bases from J, leaving 14 bases between. In DNA, the CDR3 is TGTGCCACCAGTGATACGGGAGAAGACTTCTCTGGGGCCAACGTCCTGACTTTC. It codes for CATSDTGEDFSGANVLTF.

This clonotype was found many times. The gene calls are TRBV28 and TRBJ1-4; D possibly corresponds to TRBD1 (5 bases). Germline assignment: CDR1 MDHEN and CDR2 SYDVKM. This CDR3 has 14 residues. V gave up 4 bases and J gave up 8 bases, with 14 bases separating them. The CDR3 protein is CASSSPAGREKLFF. CDR3 DNA: TGTGCCAGCAGTTCCCCGGCGGGACGAGAAAAACTGTTTTTT.

This clonotype was counted between two and nine times. The J gene is TRBJ1-6, the V gene TRBV10-3, with 10 positions matching TRBD1. There are 15 residues in the CDR3. In germline, CDR1 is ENHRY, CDR2 SYGVKD. The V and J ends lost 5 bases and 10 bases, in that order; junction bases with no gene match: 8. DNA for the CDR3: TGTGCCATCAGTACCTCGACAGGGGGCAACTCACCCCTCCACTTT. This codes for CAISTSTGGNSPLHF.

The chain couples TRBV5-1 to TRBJ2-7; 10 nucleotides agree with TRBD2. CDR3 length: 14 amino acids. Germline V CDR1 and CDR2: SGHRS, YFSETQ. The J segment lost 5 bases and the V segment lost 3 bases, leaving 5 bases of the junction unmatched. CDR3 protein: CASSWTSGGHEQYF. CDR3 sequence (DNA): TGCGCCAGCAGCTGGACTAGCGGAGGCCACGAGCAGTACTTC.

This clonotype was counted ten times or more. The chain combines TRBV2 with TRBJ1-4; D remains ambiguous. Trimming removed 5 bases from V and 6 bases from J, with 16 bases in between. Germline CDR1 is SNHLY and CDR2 is FYNNEI. The CDR3 covers 15 residues. This chain's CDR3 is CASSRVGDTDEKLFF. CDR3 in DNA: TGTGCCAGCAGTAGGGTTGGGGATACGGATGAAAAACTGTTTTTT. The full variable domain, completed using reference TRBV2 and TRBJ1-4, is EPEVTQTPSHQVTQMGQEVILRCVPISNHLYFYWYRQILGQKVEFLVSFYNNEISEKSEIFDDQFSVERPDGSNFTLKIRSTKLEDSAMYFCASSRVGDTDEKLFFGSGTQLSVL.

This clonotype was seen a few times. The chain couples TRBV28 to TRBJ2-1, with 9 bases that match TRBD2. CDR3 length: 16 residues. Germline V gene data show CDR1 as MDHEN and CDR2 as SYDVKM. The junction had 8 bases not matched to a gene; V was cut back by 0 bases and J by 8 bases. The CDR3: CASSLWGAGGSDEQFF. For the CDR3, the DNA is TGTGCCAGCAGTTTATGGGGGGCGGGAGGGTCGGATGAGCAGTTCTTC.

The V gene is TRBV7-2, the J gene TRBJ2-5; TRBD2 might be the D (5 bases). Trimming removed 5 bases at V and 11 bases at J, with 18 bases between. The CDR3 extends over 13 amino acids. Germline values: CDR1 SGHTA, CDR2 FQGNSA. In DNA form, the CDR3 reads TGTGCCAGCAGCAGAGCGGAAGTAGCCCATCAGTACTTC. Translation: CASSRAEVAHQYF.